Listed below are T cell receptor beta chains from one sample, sequenced in a study of shared T cell receptors in the human thymus. The data were produced by immunoSEQ multiplex PCR, yet TCRdb's version contains in-frame clones alone and is incomplete. The sample shows hundreds of thousands of clones, around 87% of them seen only once. The same data also went into a second study, on human thymus T cells.

Sequencing input: thymocytes. Receptors were obtained from a boy in the first two years of life with a congenital heart defect. The conserved cysteine and the conserved F or W are not part of the CDR3 here. The size field is filled for only some rows; it gives once, few, many or a size class.

v_call: TRBV7-2; clone_size: .; cdr3_aa: ASSCDRGGYEQY
v_call: TRBV6-6; clone_size: .; cdr3_aa: ASSYPAGRGVETQY
v_call: TRBV2; clone_size: few; cdr3_aa: ASSGLAGYNEQF
v_call: TRBV5-6; clone_size: .; cdr3_aa: ASSLAPGQGNYGYT
v_call: TRBV4-3; clone_size: .; cdr3_aa: ASSPRDRNSYEQY
v_call: TRBV12-5; clone_size: .; cdr3_aa: ASGLVGGVRYEQY
v_call: TRBV5-1; clone_size: .; cdr3_aa: ASSLVACGRPSDTQY
v_call: TRBV28; clone_size: .; cdr3_aa: ASSLHGTGGPVGTEAF
v_call: TRBV21-1; clone_size: .; cdr3_aa: ASSKRGGRYEQY
v_call: TRBV7-2; clone_size: once; cdr3_aa: ASSWTDRSLYEQY
v_call: TRBV19; clone_size: .; cdr3_aa: ASSGGGVNEQY
v_call: TRBV5-1; clone_size: .; cdr3_aa: ASSLGRSGRDSTDTQY
v_call: TRBV5-1; clone_size: .; cdr3_aa: ASSLVPGPQAHYEQY
v_call: TRBV6-4; clone_size: .; cdr3_aa: ASRKSGGKDTQY
v_call: TRBV4-3; clone_size: .; cdr3_aa: ASSQRLAGYNEQF
v_call: TRBV2; clone_size: .; cdr3_aa: AGRGGAHNEQF
v_call: TRBV4-2; clone_size: .; cdr3_aa: ASSQEVHRQGGNEQF
v_call: TRBV28; clone_size: .; cdr3_aa: ASSFREGQGYGYT
v_call: TRBV25-1; clone_size: .; cdr3_aa: ASSDQGRSPLH
v_call: TRBV6-5; clone_size: .; cdr3_aa: ASTGSSTDTQY
v_call: TRBV30; clone_size: .; cdr3_aa: AWRVTLAAPGGELF
v_call: TRBV5-4; clone_size: .; cdr3_aa: ANRLAGGPTGELF
v_call: TRBV18; clone_size: .; cdr3_aa: ASSPRQAAETEAF
v_call: TRBV7-8; clone_size: .; cdr3_aa: ASTSGQTIEERGYLEQF
v_call: TRBV7-9; clone_size: .; cdr3_aa: ASSLVFLDRKFRGGYT
v_call: TRBV28; clone_size: .; cdr3_aa: ASSATGESYNEQF
v_call: TRBV4-1; clone_size: .; cdr3_aa: ASSQGDGQRGYT
v_call: TRBV14; clone_size: few; cdr3_aa: ASSQLQGLSTEAF
v_call: TRBV11-2; clone_size: .; cdr3_aa: ASSLEAGGNNQPQH
v_call: TRBV7-2; clone_size: .; cdr3_aa: ASSQGQGANTGELF
v_call: TRBV9; clone_size: .; cdr3_aa: ASSVSGGSYNEQF
v_call: TRBV4-3; clone_size: .; cdr3_aa: ASSQETHKAYEQY
v_call: TRBV6-5; clone_size: .; cdr3_aa: ATLKFQDGYT
v_call: TRBV7-2; clone_size: .; cdr3_aa: ASSLDSAPAEAF
v_call: TRBV7-2; clone_size: .; cdr3_aa: ASSLGGPLTDTQY
v_call: TRBV29-1; clone_size: .; cdr3_aa: SANQGNTEAF
v_call: TRBV2; clone_size: .; cdr3_aa: ASRKSSYNSPLH
v_call: TRBV7-2; clone_size: .; cdr3_aa: ASRPTGTYEQY
v_call: TRBV4-3; clone_size: .; cdr3_aa: ASSQDRGTAISYGYT
v_call: TRBV28; clone_size: few; cdr3_aa: ASSFRTNGYT
v_call: TRBV5-1; clone_size: .; cdr3_aa: ASSWTGSTETQY
v_call: TRBV2; clone_size: .; cdr3_aa: ASRQDYNEQF
v_call: TRBV4-3; clone_size: .; cdr3_aa: ASSRDRGKSYEQY
v_call: TRBV28; clone_size: .; cdr3_aa: ASSAKPGQENTEAF
v_call: TRBV9; clone_size: .; cdr3_aa: ASSAALGSGNTIY
v_call: TRBV28; clone_size: .; cdr3_aa: ASSPTFADSDGYT
v_call: TRBV10-3; clone_size: .; cdr3_aa: AISDSMGQNYGYT
v_call: TRBV25-1; clone_size: few; cdr3_aa: ASSERTSGRVGNEQF
v_call: TRBV7-4; clone_size: .; cdr3_aa: ASSSETGGREQY
v_call: TRBV6-6; clone_size: .; cdr3_aa: ASSTNDRGRNYGYT
v_call: TRBV27; clone_size: .; cdr3_aa: ASSLSLLGAGGELF
v_call: TRBV7-9; clone_size: .; cdr3_aa: ASSWGLADTDTQY
v_call: TRBV7-9; clone_size: .; cdr3_aa: ASSSSGGVHTEAF
v_call: TRBV19; clone_size: .; cdr3_aa: ASRLTEGKTEAF
v_call: TRBV30; clone_size: .; cdr3_aa: AWSAGWETQY
v_call: TRBV29-1; clone_size: .; cdr3_aa: SVVTVEGPYNEQF
v_call: TRBV12-5; clone_size: .; cdr3_aa: ASGLVIARTGELF